This T cell receptor beta chain was recovered during a study of memory CD4+ T cells and cytomegalovirus serostatus. Study-wide results and limits: A US-trained random forest predicted CMV serostatus with median AUC approximately 0.9. Each of 55 to 80 CMV-associated TCRbeta sequences occurred in one to five individuals.

The sort gate was single viable CD3+CD4+CD8-CD45RO+ cells for memory CD4+ T cells. CMV serostatus came from serum IgG against pp150, pp28, p38, p52. This clone was counted between two and nine times. Its specificity is unknown. Assay: immunoSEQ multiplex PCR; the TCRdb copy retains only in-frame clones and omits some. This sample carries 55,000 to 65,000 clones, 80% to 90% of them seen once, and the ten largest clones take 1.1%. The CDR3 contains 16 residues. Germline V gene data show CDR1 as KGHSH and CDR2 as LQKENI. The V and J ends lost 5 bases and 2 bases, in that order; junction bases with no gene match: 8.

This TCR came from an adult in good health and CMV-seronegative. V gene TRBV18 combines with J gene TRBJ2-2; TRBD2 aligns across 7 bases. Sequenced material: memory CD4+ T cells from blood. CDR3 nucleotides: TGTGCCAGCTCAGCGGGGAGAGCGGGAAACACCGGGGAGCTGTTTTTT. Protein sequence: CASSAGRAGNTGELFF.